Presented here are 21 T cell receptor beta chains from one specimen sequenced in a study of cytomegalovirus exposure and HLA in healthy donors. The PCR used 60 Vbeta and 13 Jbeta primers. TCRdb's copy holds only in-frame clones and misses some; the assay was immunoSEQ multiplex PCR. The sample records around 130,000 clones, more than 60% being singletons. The sequenced sample consisted of PBMCs. The origin of the receptors is a male donor in good health and CMV-seronegative.

V and J are TRBV14 and TRBJ2-2, with D possibly matching TRBD1 (5 bases). Trimming left V 10 bases short and J 0 bases short, with 15 bases between. The CDR3 consists of 15 residues. The germline V gene encodes CDR1 SGHDN and CDR2 FVKESK. The CDR3 region is CATSYRSTNTGELFF. As DNA, the CDR3 is TGTGCCACGTCCTACAGGTCTACGAACACCGGGGAGCTGTTTTTT. The full variable domain, its missing parts supplied by reference TRBV14 and TRBJ2-2, is EAGVTQFPSHSVIEKGQTVTLRCDPISGHDNLYWYRRVMGKEIKFLLHFVKESKQDESGMPNNRFLAERTGGTYSTLKVQPAELEDSGVYFCATSYRSTNTGELFFGEGSRLTVL.

This clone was seen more than once but under ten times. The gene calls are TRBV28 and TRBJ1-2, with TRBD1 identical over 7 bases. CDR3 length: 15 amino acids. The V gene's germline CDR1 is MDHEN and CDR2 SYDVKM. With 5 bases clipped from V and 3 bases from J, the junction kept 9 bases outside the gene matches. The CDR3 reads CASSPTGQSHYGYTF. In DNA, the CDR3 is TGTGCCAGCAGTCCGACGGGACAGTCGCACTATGGCTACACCTTC.

J is TRBJ2-1 and V is TRBV29-1, with 9 bases aligning to TRBD1. This CDR3 is 16 amino acids long. CDR1 and CDR2 (germline): SQVTM, ANQGSEA. The V segment lost 2 bases and the J segment 3 bases; nucleotides outside the gene matches: 8. CDR3 DNA sequence: TGCAGCGTTGAATGGAAGGACAGGGGAAACTACAATGAGCAGTTCTTC. As protein: CSVEWKDRGNYNEQFF.

The V gene is TRBV6-1, the J gene TRBJ2-1; 9 bases align to TRBD2. CDR1 is MNHNS, CDR2 SASEGT, per germline. The CDR3 consists of 14 residues. V lost 2 bases and J lost 10; bases outside the gene matches: 6. CDR3 in amino acids: CASSEKGGLAEQFF. The CDR3 DNA sequence: TGTGCCAGCAGTGAAAAGGGAGGACTAGCGGAGCAGTTCTTC.

The chain couples TRBV18 to TRBJ2-7, with D unresolved. This CDR3 has 14 amino acids. CDR1 is KGHSH, CDR2 LQKENI, per germline. Trimming took 3 bases from V and 6 from J, leaving 15 bases between them. CDR3 residues: CASSPESYASEQYF. CDR3 DNA: TGTGCCAGCTCACCCGAATCATACGCGAGCGAGCAGTACTTC.

The gene calls are TRBV7-9 and TRBJ2-5, with no clear D. Germline CDR1 SEHNR, CDR2 FQNEAQ (reference sequence). There are 11 residues in the CDR3. Trimming pared 4 bases from V and 4 bases from J, leaving 4 bases between. Here the CDR3 reads CASSSLETQYF. The CDR3 nucleotides read TGTGCCAGCAGCTCCTTAGAGACCCAGTACTTC.

The CDR3 bases are TGTGCCAGCAGCTGGGACAGGGGTTACGAGCAGTACTTC. It codes for CASSWDRGYEQYF. The chain employs TRBV5-6 and TRBJ2-7; 10 bases are a match to TRBD1. The germline gives CDR1 SGHDT, CDR2 YYEEEE. V gave up 3 bases and J gave up 4 bases; unmatched junction bases: 1. The CDR3 loop spans 13 amino acids.

This clone occurred a few times. The rearrangement joins TRBV28 to TRBJ1-5, with D perhaps TRBD1 (5 bases). The germline gives CDR1 MDHEN, CDR2 SYDVKM. Trimming took off 3 bases at V and 3 bases at J, with 9 bases between the two ends. The CDR3 runs to 14 residues. The DNA for the CDR3 is TGTGCCAGCAGTTTGCGGGGGTCCAATCAGCCCCAGCATTTT. Translation: CASSLRGSNQPQHF.

This chain uses TRBV6-5 with TRBJ2-7; 7 nucleotides align to TRBD1. The CDR3 length is 14 residues. Germline V lookup: CDR1 MNHEY, CDR2 SVGAGI. V lost 2 bases and J lost 4; bases outside the gene matches: 5. The CDR3 is CASSYRSRGYEQYF. DNA of the CDR3: TGTGCCAGCAGTTACCGGTCCAGGGGGTACGAGCAGTACTTC.

The rearrangement joins TRBV4-2 to TRBJ1-3; D is perhaps TRBD1 (6 bases). V was shortened by 1 base and J by 4 bases, with 11 bases between the two germline ends. The CDR3 runs to 15 residues. CDR1 and CDR2 (germline): LGHNA, YNFKEQ. The CDR3 loop is CASSQGQGLGNTIYF. CDR3 DNA sequence: TGTGCCAGCAGCCAAGGTCAGGGGCTGGGAAACACCATATATTTT.

The J gene is TRBJ2-7, the V gene TRBV28; 10 bases are a match to TRBD1. Germline V gene data show CDR1 as MDHEN and CDR2 as SYDVKM. The CDR3 loop spans 15 amino acids. The V gene end was trimmed by 6 bases and the J gene end by 6 bases; junction bases not matched to a gene: 11. CDR3 amino acids: CASSPPPGQGPEQYF. CDR3 sequence (DNA): TGTGCCAGCAGCCCCCCCCCGGGACAGGGGCCCGAGCAGTACTTC.

This chain links TRBV5-1 with TRBJ2-7; TRBD2 is a possible D gene (6 bases). Germline assignment: CDR1 SGHRS and CDR2 YFSETQ. This CDR3 comprises 16 residues. Between the trimmed V and J ends, which lost 3 bases and 1 base, there was a span of 17 bases. The CDR3 nucleotides are TGCGCCAGCAGCTGGGACCCGGGGGTATGGTCCTACGAGCAGTACTTC. Residues: CASSWDPGVWSYEQYF.

This clone was counted between two and nine times. The chain is built from TRBV13 and TRBJ1-6; no clear D gene. This CDR3 has 15 amino acids. The germline V gene encodes CDR1 PRHDT and CDR2 FYEKMQ (reference sequence). Trimming stripped 5 bases from V and 4 bases from J, with 12 bases between. The CDR3 nucleotides read TGTGCCAGCAGCCCCCGGTCGTGGTATAATTCACCCCTCCACTTT. Residues: CASSPRSWYNSPLHF.

V gene TRBV27 combines with J gene TRBJ1-6; TRBD1 aligns across 7 bases. The CDR3 loop spans 15 amino acids. Germline-derived CDR1 and CDR2 are MNHEY and SMNVEV (reference sequence). With V trimmed by 5 bases and J by 4 bases, 5 bases remained unmatched. CDR3 sequence reads: CASSPGQLYNSPLHF. CDR3 nucleotide sequence: TGTGCCAGCAGTCCGGGACAGCTATATAATTCACCCCTCCACTTT.

J is TRBJ1-1 and V is TRBV7-8, with 9 bases matching TRBD1. Germline V lookup: CDR1 SGHVS, CDR2 FQNEAQ. CDR3 length: 20 residues. V gave up 6 bases and J gave up 2 bases; unmatched junction bases: 22. The CDR3 is CASRMRPGTGSRRGNTEAFF. The CDR3, as DNA: TGTGCCAGCAGAATGCGCCCCGGGACAGGGTCCCGGAGGGGAAACACTGAAGCTTTCTTT.

The CDR3 reads CASRPGVGYTEAFF. CDR3 DNA: TGTGCCAGCAGGCCCGGGGTGGGGTACACTGAAGCTTTCTTT. The chain recombines TRBV7-9 with TRBJ1-1, with D unresolved. Looked up from germline, CDR1 is SEHNR and CDR2 is FQNEAQ (reference sequence). V gave up 6 bases and J gave up 3 bases, with 14 bases separating them. The CDR3 is 14 amino acids.

The rearrangement links TRBV5-4 to TRBJ2-1; 9 bases fit TRBD1. This CDR3 has 17 amino acids. Germline values: CDR1 SGHNT, CDR2 YYREEE (reference sequence). V was pared by 4 bases and J by 6 bases, with 14 bases of the junction left unmatched. As DNA, the CDR3 is TGTGCCAGCAGCCCAGACGCGCCGGGACAGGGTCCCAATGAGCAGTTCTTC. Translating it yields CASSPDAPGQGPNEQFF.

This clone was counted a few times. In nucleotides, the CDR3 is TGTGCCAGCGCGAGTAGGACAGGAGGCAATCAGCCCCAGCATTTT. Translated: CASASRTGGNQPQHF. The rearrangement joins TRBV2 to TRBJ1-5, with 7 nucleotides matching TRBD1. The CDR3 loop spans 15 amino acids. Trimming took 8 bases from V and 2 from J; bases not matched to a gene: 9. The V gene's germline CDR1 is SNHLY and CDR2 FYNNEI.

The chain has TRBV18 and TRBJ2-3, with TRBD1 identical over 9 bases. Germline CDR1 is KGHSH and CDR2 is LQKENI. Unmatched junction bases numbered 7, after V lost 5 bases and J lost 1 base. The CDR3 has 16 amino acids. The CDR3 nucleotides are TGTGCCAGCTCATGGACAGGGGACCTCGGCACAGATACGCAGTATTTT. Protein sequence: CASSWTGDLGTDTQYF.

The CDR3 reads CASSEASGGYEQYF. CDR3 DNA: TGCGCCAGCAGTGAGGCTAGCGGGGGCTACGAGCAGTACTTC. This chain uses TRBV10-1 with TRBJ2-7, with 10 bases matching TRBD2. Germline-derived CDR1 and CDR2 are WNHNN and SYGVQD (reference sequence). The V and J ends lost 2 bases and 3 bases, in that order; junction bases with no gene match: 1. This CDR3 spans 14 amino acids.

The CDR3 DNA reads as TGTGCCAGCAGTGATCCAGGAGGGAATCAGCCCCAGCATTTT. Translation: CASSDPGGNQPQHF. The chain links TRBV6-1 to TRBJ1-5; the D is unclear. The CDR3 is 14 residues long. The germline CDR1 and CDR2 sequences are MNHNS and SASEGT. V shed 3 bases and J shed 4 bases, with 10 bases lying between them.